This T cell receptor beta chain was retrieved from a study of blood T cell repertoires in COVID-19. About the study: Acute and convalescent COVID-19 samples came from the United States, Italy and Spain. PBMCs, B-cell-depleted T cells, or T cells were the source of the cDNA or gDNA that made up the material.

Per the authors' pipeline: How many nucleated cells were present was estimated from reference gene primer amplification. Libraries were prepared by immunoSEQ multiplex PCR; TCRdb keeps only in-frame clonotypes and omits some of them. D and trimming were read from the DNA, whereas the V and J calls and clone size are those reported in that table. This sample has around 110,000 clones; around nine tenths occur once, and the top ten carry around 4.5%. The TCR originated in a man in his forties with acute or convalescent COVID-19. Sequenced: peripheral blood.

DNA for the CDR3: TGTGCCAGCAGCTTGTTAGCTGCGAATGAAAAACTGTTTTTT. It encodes CASSLLAANEKLFF. The chain combines TRBV5-8 with TRBJ1-4; the D is unclear. Germline V gives CDR1 SGHTS, CDR2 YDEGEE. The CDR3 spans 14 residues. The ends were cut back, 1 base at V and 5 bases at J, with 9 bases in the middle.